The TCR beta chain described here comes from a study of T cell changes during pregnancy in multiple sclerosis. Data came from immunoSEQ multiplex PCR; TCRdb stores just in-frame clones and leaves some out. In the table there are tens of thousands of clones, roughly nine tenths of which are singletons. V dropped 2 bases and J dropped 4 bases, with 14 bases sitting between them. This CDR3 is 15 amino acids long. CDR1 and CDR2 (germline): GTSNPN, SVGIG (reference sequence). Sequencing used CD4+ T cells from peripheral blood mononuclear cells, obtained in the first trimester of pregnancy. V usage is TRBV30 and J usage is TRBJ2-2; possible D gene TRBD1, 6 bases. This TCR was sampled from a female donor with multiple sclerosis, enrolled in a pregnancy study. The CDR3: CAWSHRARGTGELFF. The CDR3 DNA follows: TGTGCCTGGAGTCACAGGGCGCGAGGCACCGGGGAGCTGTTTTTT. Full variable domain (outside the CDR3, taken from reference TRBV30 and TRBJ2-2): SQTIHQWPATLVQPVGSPLSLECTVEGTSNPNLYWYRQAAGRGLQLLFYSVGIGQISSEVPQNLSASRPQDRQFILSSKKLLLSDSGFYLCAWSHRARGTGELFFGEGSRLTVL.